These 8 T cell receptor beta chains were sequenced from one sample in a study of cytomegalovirus exposure and HLA in healthy donors. The primer mix had 60 Vbeta and 13 Jbeta primers. Only in-frame clones appear in the TCRdb table, and some are missing; sequencing was by immunoSEQ multiplex PCR. The table shows around 75,000 clones, with 75% to 80% occurring only once. The sequenced sample consisted of PBMCs. All receptors derive from a man aged 35 to 55 in good health and CMV-seronegative.

This CDR3 is CASSRGTGGTEAFF. CDR3 coding DNA: TGTGCCAGCAGCCGCGGGACAGGGGGGACTGAAGCTTTCTTT. The chain has TRBV7-6 and TRBJ1-1; 11 bases agree with TRBD1. The germline V gene has CDR1 SGHVS and CDR2 FNYEAQ. CDR3 size: 14 residues. V dropped 5 bases and J dropped 5; count of bases not matched to a gene: 4.

The rearrangement uses TRBV5-1 and TRBJ1-1; D is perhaps TRBD1 (5 bases). Germline V gene lookup returns CDR1 SGHRS and CDR2 YFSETQ. The CDR3 runs 14 residues. V lost 0 bases, J lost 9 bases, and 15 bases lay in between. CDR3 in DNA: TGCGCCAGCAGCTTGGGGTCAGGGAATGTTAAAGCTTTCTTT. This gives the protein CASSLGSGNVKAFF.

This sequence joins TRBV15 and TRBJ1-5, with a tentative D call TRBD1 (6 bases). CDR3 length: 15 amino acids. Per the germline V gene, CDR1 is LNHNV and CDR2 is YYDKDF (reference sequence). Trimming removed 0 bases from V and 9 bases from J, with 15 bases in between. CDR3 DNA sequence: TGTGCCACCAGCAGAGATTTCGGGGGGCTGCGGCCCCAGCATTTT. Protein product: CATSRDFGGLRPQHF.

This clone was seen only once. V usage is TRBV5-1 and J usage is TRBJ2-5, with a tentative D call TRBD1 (6 bases). Germline lookup yields CDR1 SGHRS and CDR2 YFSETQ. The CDR3 contains 14 residues. The ends were cut back, 1 base at V and 4 bases at J, with 11 bases in the middle. In DNA form, the CDR3 reads TGCGCCAGCAGCTTGCTAGGACAGACAGAGACCCAGTACTTC. Protein: CASSLLGQTETQYF.

CDR3 DNA: TGTGCCAGCAGCTTAGAATACGGGGAGACCCAGTACTTC. Translating gives CASSLEYGETQYF. The V call is TRBV7-8, the J call TRBJ2-5, with D uncertain. Between the trimmed V and J ends, which lost 1 base and 5 bases, there was a span of 8 bases. The CDR3 length is 13 residues. CDR1 is SGHVS, CDR2 FQNEAQ, per germline.

V gene TRBV5-1 combines with J gene TRBJ2-7, with 10 bases fitting TRBD2. This CDR3 has 18 residues. V trimming: 4 bases; J trimming: 9 bases; junction bases outside the gene matches: 22. CDR1 SGHRS and CDR2 YFSETQ come from the germline V gene. CDR3 DNA sequence: TGCGCCAGCAGCGTTTCTAGCGGGGGCCCCGCTGTCGACGGCGCGCAGTACTTC. It is translated as CASSVSSGGPAVDGAQYF.

This clone was seen more than once but under ten times. V and J are TRBV10-3 and TRBJ1-1; D remains unclear. V lost 10 bases and J lost 3, with 15 bases in between. CDR3 size: 13 residues. The V gene's germline CDR1 is ENHRY and CDR2 SYGVKD. The CDR3, as DNA: TGTGCCACTAAGACAAGGCCCGACACTGAAGCTTTCTTT. Translating it yields CATKTRPDTEAFF.

CDR3 amino acids: CATRTGESSGNTIYF. For the CDR3, the DNA is TGTGCCACCAGGACTGGAGAGTCCTCTGGAAACACCATATATTTT. The rearrangement uses TRBV6-5 and TRBJ1-3; D is ambiguous. This CDR3 is built from 15 residues. Per germline, CDR1 MNHEY and CDR2 SVGAGI. V lost 10 bases, J lost 0 bases, and 16 bases lay in between.